A few counts support the clone carrying this T cell receptor (beta chain). Its antigen remains unknown. The sample belongs to a study of T cells in Graves' hyperthyroidism and ophthalmopathy. The study's findings and limits: Most thyroid clonotypes with frequency above 0.001 were detected in blood.

The source material, RNA transcripts, was used to amplify TCR beta CDR3 regions. TCR CDR3 underwent first-round RT-PCR with the HTBI primer set. TCRdb reprocessed the multiplex PCR reads with MiXCR, giving one entry per CDR3 protein. The sample records roughly 700,000 distinct CDR3 sequences, about 35% being singletons. Sequencing was done on a sample of blood. The receptor was derived from a woman in her 40s with Graves' hyperthyroidism.

This chain's CDR3 is CASSPPVRHEQYF. For the CDR3, the DNA is TGTGCCAGCTCACCACCGGTACGCCACGAGCAGTACTTC. The genes are TRBV7-9 and TRBJ2-7; D gene ambiguous. The CDR3 runs to 13 residues. Germline assignment: CDR1 SEHNR and CDR2 FQNEAQ (reference sequence). Trimming took 8 bases from V and 5 from J, leaving 16 bases between them. The whole variable domain, remainder taken from reference TRBV7-9 and TRBJ2-7, is DTGVSQNPRHKITKRGQNVTFRCDPISEHNRLYWYRQTLGQGPEFLTYFQNEAQLEKSRLLSDRFSAERPKGSFSTLEIQRTEQGDSAMYLCASSPPVRHEQYFGPGTRLTVT.